The next 18 T cell receptor beta chains were all read from a single sample in a study of cytomegalovirus exposure and HLA in healthy donors. The PCR had 60 Vbeta and 13 Jbeta primers. Assay used: immunoSEQ multiplex PCR; TCRdb lists only in-frame clones, some missing. The sample holds 200,000 to 250,000 clones, 70% to 80% seen once. The sample was PBMCs. The source of these receptors is a girl aged 2 to 9 in good health and CMV-seronegative.

This chain connects TRBV5-5 to TRBJ1-5; 7 bases map to TRBD1. V was clipped by 1 base and J by 5 bases; unmatched bases: 9. Germline V gene lookup returns CDR1 SGHKS and CDR2 YYEKEE (reference sequence). The CDR3 loop spans 16 amino acids. CDR3 sequence (DNA): TGTGCCAGCAGCTTGAGAGGGGGCGCGGAATATCAGCCCCAGCATTTT. Translated, it gives CASSLRGGAEYQPQHF. The entire variable domain, with the rest obtained from reference TRBV5-5 and TRBJ1-5, is as follows: DAGVTQSPTHLIKTRGQQVTLRCSPISGHKSVSWYQQVLGQGPQFIFQYYEKEERGRGNFPDRFSARQFPNYSSELNVNALLLGDSALYLCASSLRGGAEYQPQHFGDGTRLSIL.

The chain joins TRBV5-1 to TRBJ2-7; 10 bases are a match to TRBD1. V trimming: 4 bases; J trimming: 3 bases; junction bases outside the gene matches: 7. There are 15 residues in the CDR3. Germline values: CDR1 SGHRS, CDR2 YFSETQ. The DNA of the CDR3 is TGCGCCAGCAGCCCGGGACAGGGGAGGCTCTACGAGCAGTACTTC. Its translation: CASSPGQGRLYEQYF.

A word on this clone: Other DNA sequences in the same sample also yield this CDR3. The chain is built from TRBV4-2 and TRBJ1-5, with D perhaps TRBD1 (6 bases). The CDR3 runs to 15 residues. V was clipped by 0 bases and J by 4 bases, with 10 bases between them. The germline CDR1 and CDR2 sequences are LGHNA and YNFKEQ. The CDR3 DNA reads TGTGCCAGCAGCCAAGAAGGACAGATAAATCAGCCCCAGCATTTT. This codes for CASSQEGQINQPQHF.

The V call is TRBV2, the J call TRBJ2-7; 8 bases are shared with TRBD2. The CDR3 is 16 amino acids. V gave up 5 bases and J gave up 6 bases; unmatched junction bases: 15. In germline, CDR1 is SNHLY, CDR2 FYNNEI. As DNA, the CDR3 is TGTGCCAGCAGTCCTACTAGCGGCAAACACCCCCTCGAGCAGTACTTC. Protein sequence: CASSPTSGKHPLEQYF.

The chain links TRBV7-9 to TRBJ1-5; D unresolved. The CDR3 extends over 12 amino acids. V was shortened by 4 bases and J by 8 bases, with 9 bases between the two germline ends. CDR1 and CDR2 (germline): SEHNR, FQNEAQ (reference sequence). In nucleotides, the CDR3 is TGTGCCAGCAGCTCAGACACAAAGCCCCAGCATTTT. Translation gives CASSSDTKPQHF.

The chain is built from TRBV27 and TRBJ2-5; D may be TRBD1 (5 bases). The J call may not be correct, given that the DNA end is closer to TRBJ2-7. This CDR3 contains 14 residues. Per the germline V gene, CDR1 is MNHEY and CDR2 is SMNVEV (reference sequence). The CDR3 loop reads CASSLAQGSYEQYF. DNA for the CDR3: TGTGCCAGCAGTTTAGCCCAGGGATCCTACGAGCAGTACTTC.

The chain joins TRBV7-2 to TRBJ2-1; 8 nucleotides line up with TRBD2. Germline trimming cut 5 bases from V and 0 bases from J; bases unmatched to any gene: 6. The CDR3 is 16 amino acids. The V gene's germline CDR1 is SGHTA and CDR2 FQGNSA. CDR3 sequence reads: CASSTTSASSYNEQFF. In DNA form, the CDR3 reads TGTGCCAGCAGCACGACTAGCGCAAGCTCCTACAATGAGCAGTTCTTC.

V is TRBV19 and J is TRBJ2-1; unclear D gene. The CDR3 has 13 residues. Trimming removed 1 base from V and 6 bases from J, with 7 bases in between. Per the germline V gene, CDR1 is LNHDA and CDR2 is SQIVND (reference sequence). CDR3 residues: CASSIGAPNEQFF. The CDR3 coding sequence is TGTGCCAGTAGTATAGGAGCTCCCAATGAGCAGTTCTTC.

The gene calls are TRBV4-1 and TRBJ1-5; the D is unclear. V was pared by 0 bases and J by 1 base, with 10 bases between. The CDR3 totals 16 residues. In germline, CDR1 is MGHRA, CDR2 YSYEKL. The CDR3 nucleotides are TGCGCCAGCAGCCAAGATCCCAGCGGGAGCAATCAGCCCCAGCATTTT. It yields the protein CASSQDPSGSNQPQHF.

This chain connects TRBV5-6 to TRBJ2-7; 8 bases are shared with TRBD2. The CDR3 runs to 14 residues. After removal of 0 bases from V and 7 bases from J, the junction contained 6 bases not matched to a gene. Germline V gene data show CDR1 as SGHDT and CDR2 as YYEEEE. This CDR3 reads CASSLVRGEGEQYF. In nucleotides, the CDR3 is TGTGCCAGCAGCTTGGTGCGGGGGGAAGGAGAGCAGTACTTC.

The gene calls are TRBV27 and TRBJ1-2; TRBD1 matches at 8 bases. From germline, CDR1 is MNHEY and CDR2 SMNVEV (reference sequence). CDR3 length: 16 amino acids. With 6 bases clipped from V and 0 bases from J, the junction kept 9 bases outside the gene matches. CDR3 bases: TGTGCCAGCAGCAAGACAGGGGCCGTCTCTAACTATGGCTACACCTTC. It yields the protein CASSKTGAVSNYGYTF.

This chain links TRBV14 with TRBJ2-7, with D perhaps TRBD2 (5 bases). CDR1 and CDR2 (germline): SGHDN, FVKESK. V was trimmed by 4 bases and J by 2 bases, leaving 18 bases between them. This CDR3 contains 16 residues. The CDR3 sequence: CASSLSAIGRAYEQYF. The CDR3 DNA reads TGTGCCAGCAGCCTTAGCGCCATCGGACGGGCCTACGAGCAGTACTTC.

This clone has a single count. The V and J genes are TRBV6-6 and TRBJ2-1; a weak D match, TRBD2 (6 bases). From germline, CDR1 is MNHNY and CDR2 SVGAGI (reference sequence). The CDR3 is made up of 11 amino acids. V was shortened by 9 bases and J by 7 bases, with 10 bases between the two germline ends. The CDR3 DNA reads TGTGCCAGTAAGGCGGGGAATGAGCAGTTCTTC. Residues: CASKAGNEQFF.

The chain recombines TRBV5-1 with TRBJ2-1, with 8 bases lining up with TRBD2. V shed 2 bases, J shed 7 bases, and the junction held 8 bases outside the gene matches. Germline V gene data show CDR1 as SGHRS and CDR2 as YFSETQ. The CDR3 is made up of 15 amino acids. CDR3 nucleotide sequence: TGCGCCAGCAGCTTTTCAAGCGGGAGCCATAATGAGCAGTTCTTC. Translation: CASSFSSGSHNEQFF.

V usage is TRBV21-1 and J usage is TRBJ1-2; the table's D gene call, TRBD1, was not cross checked with the DNA. TRBV21-1 is tagged as a pseudogene. This CDR3 spans 15 amino acids. Here the CDR3 DNA reads TGTGCCAGCAGCAGCGTCAGGGAATCAAACTATGGCTACACCTTC. This sequence encodes CASSSVRESNYGYTF.

This rearrangement joins TRBV16 to TRBJ1-2; D gene ambiguous. Germline V CDR1 and CDR2: KGHSY, FQNENV. This CDR3 region has 12 residues. V was trimmed by 3 bases and J by 4 bases, leaving 6 bases between them. The CDR3 is CASSHISYGYTF. DNA of the CDR3: TGTGCCAGCAGCCATATCAGCTATGGCTACACCTTC.

The chain uses TRBV5-4 and TRBJ2-7, with 12 bases matching TRBD2. After removal of 6 bases from V and 6 bases from J, the junction contained 10 bases not matched to a gene. This CDR3 spans 15 amino acids. The germline gives CDR1 SGHNT, CDR2 YYREEE (reference sequence). CDR3 DNA sequence: TGTGCCAGCACCGAAGGACTAGCGGGGTATGGCGAGCAGTACTTC. It translates to CASTEGLAGYGEQYF.

The rearrangement joins TRBV13 to TRBJ2-2; D possibly corresponds to TRBD1 (7 bases). Trimming removed 8 bases at V and 5 bases at J, with 15 bases between. This CDR3 is built from 14 residues. Looked up from germline, CDR1 is PRHDT and CDR2 is FYEKMQ (reference sequence). The CDR3 nucleotides are TGTGCCAGCGTAGAGGAGGGGGCGACCGGGGAGCTGTTTTTT. This codes for CASVEEGATGELFF.